This T cell receptor beta chain comes out of a study of cytomegalovirus exposure and HLA in healthy donors. CDR3 length: 14 residues. The V end lost 6 bases, the J end lost 2 bases, and 13 bases lay between the germline ends. Germline V CDR1 and CDR2: LNHDA, SQIVND (reference sequence). The PCR used 60 Vbeta and 13 Jbeta primers. This table comes from immunoSEQ multiplex PCR, and its TCRdb copy is limited to in-frame clones, with some not included. The sample carries 55,000 to 85,000 clones, roughly 89% recorded once. The TCR was taken from a woman in her 30s in good health and CMV-seronegative. This chain connects TRBV19 to TRBJ1-1; D not resolved. Material: PBMCs. The CDR3: CASRFRESNTEAFF. The DNA for the CDR3 is TGTGCCAGTAGGTTCCGGGAAAGCAACACTGAAGCTTTCTTT.